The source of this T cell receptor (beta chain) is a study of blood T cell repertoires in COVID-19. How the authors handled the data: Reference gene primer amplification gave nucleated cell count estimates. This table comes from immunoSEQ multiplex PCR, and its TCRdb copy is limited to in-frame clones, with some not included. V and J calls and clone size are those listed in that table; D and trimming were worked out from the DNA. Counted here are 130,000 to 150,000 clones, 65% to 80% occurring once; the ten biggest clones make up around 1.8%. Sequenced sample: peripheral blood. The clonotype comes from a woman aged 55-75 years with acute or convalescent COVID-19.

As DNA, the CDR3 is TGTGCCTGGAGGGAAACAGGTATAAGCACAGATACGCAGTATTTT. It codes for CAWRETGISTDTQYF. The rearrangement joins TRBV30 to TRBJ2-3, with D possibly TRBD1 on 5 matching bases. Germline lookup yields CDR1 GTSNPN and CDR2 SVGIG (reference sequence). V was shortened by 3 bases and J by 0 bases, with 13 bases between the two germline ends. This CDR3 has 15 amino acids.